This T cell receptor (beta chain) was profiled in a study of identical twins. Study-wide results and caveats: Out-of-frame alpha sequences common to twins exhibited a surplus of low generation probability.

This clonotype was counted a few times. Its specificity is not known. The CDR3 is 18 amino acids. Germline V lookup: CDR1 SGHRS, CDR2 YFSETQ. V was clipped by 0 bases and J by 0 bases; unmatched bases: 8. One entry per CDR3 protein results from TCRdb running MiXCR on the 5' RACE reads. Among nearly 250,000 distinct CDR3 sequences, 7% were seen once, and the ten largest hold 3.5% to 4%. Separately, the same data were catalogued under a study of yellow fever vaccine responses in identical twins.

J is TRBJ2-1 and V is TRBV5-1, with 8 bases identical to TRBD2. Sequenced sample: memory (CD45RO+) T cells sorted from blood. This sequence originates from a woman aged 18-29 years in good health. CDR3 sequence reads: CASSLGLAQEPSYNEQFF. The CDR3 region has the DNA TGCGCCAGCAGCTTGGGACTAGCGCAGGAACCCTCCTACAATGAGCAGTTCTTC.